The text below deals with one T cell receptor (beta chain). Its antigen is currently unknown. This CDR3 is 14 amino acids long. J gave up 6 bases and V 2 bases, and 3 bases lay outside the gene matches. Per the germline V gene, CDR1 is KGHSH and CDR2 is LQKENI. The record originates from a study of identifying expanded T cells in peripheral blood. Study results and limitations: Variance in clone template counts between approximately two-week samples significantly increased with total template count across all healthy donors. Technical replicates showed approximately 1.2 changed clones; two weeks 15 to 20; four weeks 19.

The data were produced by immunoSEQ multiplex PCR, yet TCRdb's version contains in-frame clones alone and is incomplete. The sample includes approximately 110,000 clones, around 89% of them seen just once. No infections or other immune events were documented during collection. This clonotype was sampled from a person aged 18 to 75 in good health. The chain employs TRBV18 and TRBJ2-5; 10 positions match TRBD1. Sequenced material: blood. The CDR3 region is CASSPDRGPKTQYF. The CDR3 nucleotides read TGTGCCAGCTCACCAGACAGGGGGCCAAAGACCCAGTACTTC.